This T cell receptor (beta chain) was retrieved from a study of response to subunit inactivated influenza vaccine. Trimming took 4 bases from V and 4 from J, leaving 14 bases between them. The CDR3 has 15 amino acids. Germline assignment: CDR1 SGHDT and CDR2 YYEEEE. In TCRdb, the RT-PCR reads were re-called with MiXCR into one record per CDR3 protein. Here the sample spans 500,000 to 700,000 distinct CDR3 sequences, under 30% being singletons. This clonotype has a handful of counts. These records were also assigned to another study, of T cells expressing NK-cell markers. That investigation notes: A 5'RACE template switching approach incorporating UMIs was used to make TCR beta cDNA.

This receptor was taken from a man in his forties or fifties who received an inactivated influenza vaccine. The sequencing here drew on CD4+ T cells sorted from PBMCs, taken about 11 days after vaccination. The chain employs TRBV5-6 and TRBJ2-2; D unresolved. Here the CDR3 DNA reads TGTGCCAGCAGCGTCAATCCCGGCCTCACCGGGGAGCTGTTTTTT. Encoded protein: CASSVNPGLTGELFF. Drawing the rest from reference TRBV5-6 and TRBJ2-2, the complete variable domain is DAGVTQSPTHLIKTRGQQVTLRCSPKSGHDTVSWYQQALGQGPQFIFQYYEEEERQRGNFPDRFSGHQFPNYSSELNVNALLLGDSALYLCASSVNPGLTGELFFGEGSRLTVL.